Detailed here is one T cell receptor beta chain. Which antigen it targets is not known. Mismatch with germline at one junction end may stem from a read error. The data stem from a study of T cell repertoires in cytomegalovirus infection (dated by TCRdb to between 2017 and 2020). Looking at the study overall: Donor HLA type was relevant to the analysis, because carriage of CMV infection together with the matching HLA type was indicated by public TCR beta signatures.

The study at large found these results: The ex vivo response was dominated by HLA-C-restricted CMV-specific TCR beta clonotypes, which also provided the single most frequent clonotype in two of eight donors. Cumulative frequency of public TCR beta family members discriminated carriers of CMV infection plus the relevant HLA type in this cohort and an independent 352-donor cohort.

Sequencing was carried out with an Illumina HiSeq 1500. Through fastp at Q25 and MiXCR, TCRdb rebuilt clones from the public reads, retaining in-frame beta chains. CDR3 protein sequences are deduplicated, and each keeps its most common genes and DNA. The sample table holds under 800,000 distinct CDR3 sequences, of which about 24% were seen once. The top ten constitute less than 9.5% of the sample. The CDR3 runs 16 amino acids, cysteine and phenylalanine included. Here the CDR3 DNA is all that survives: 48 bases in frame from base 1. Reading the germline V gene gives CDR1 SGHDN and CDR2 FVKESK. This clonotype was sampled from a human donor in good health (CMV status not recorded). Some clones in this sample may be carry-over from other donors' samples. Rearrangement joined TRBV14 to TRBJ2-1; TRBD2 fits 7 bases in the junction. Input material: CD8+ T cells from PBMCs. The CDR3 reads as follows: CASNQNNGGFYNEQFF. In nucleotide form, the sequence is TGTGCCAGCAACCAAAATAACGGGGGGTTTTACAATGAGCAGTTCTTC. Here the CDR3 is joined to the reference TRBV14 and TRBJ2-1 genes, and the full variable domain is: EAGVTQFPSHSVIEKGQTVTLRCDPISGHDNLYWYRRVMGKEIKFLLHFVKESKQDESGMPNNRFLAERTGGTYSTLKVQPAELEDSGVYFCASNQNNGGFYNEQFFGPGTRLTVL.